This TCR beta chain stems from a study of T cell responses to AZD1222 COVID-19 vaccine. Overall study results and limits: Clonal diversity was possibly underestimated; the donors were predominantly white British and more often female. Close to half of all spike-specific TCRs reportedly target regions of the variants that are unmutated. Spike-specific TCR breadth and depth both grew after two AZD1222 doses.

The repertoire was sequenced with immunoSEQ multiplex PCR; TCRdb's copy has only in-frame clones and lacks some. The sample lists 110,000 to 150,000 clones, 80% to 95% occurring once. Germline CDR1 SGHNT, CDR2 YYREEE (reference sequence). The CDR3 consists of 16 residues. Trimming at V came to 4 bases and at J to 7 bases, leaving 10 bases not matched to a gene. As for this clone: Its specificity is unknown.

This chain uses TRBV5-4 with TRBJ1-6; 8 nucleotides match TRBD1. The sequencing here drew on peripheral blood, taken on day 0 of AZD1222 vaccination. The TCR comes from an adult in good health. The CDR3: CASSPQGAVFNSPLHF. As DNA, the CDR3 is TGTGCCAGCAGCCCGCAGGGGGCAGTCTTCAATTCACCCCTCCACTTT.